One and the same sample provided the 23 T cell receptor beta chains below, sequenced in a study of T cells in Graves' hyperthyroidism and ophthalmopathy (dated by TCRdb to about 2019). Libraries came from multiplex PCR. Instrument used: Illumina HiSeq 2000. Amplification of TCR beta CDR3 regions was carried out from RNA transcripts. The TCR CDR3 was subjected to a first round of RT-PCR using the HTBI primer set and the Qiagen OneStep RT-PCR kit. Clones were called with MiXCR by TCRdb after fastp trimmed the public reads at Q25, and only in-frame beta chains were retained. When rows share a CDR3 protein, they turn into one entry using the most common DNA and genes. This sample has 400,000 or so distinct CDR3 sequences in its table, and over 12% of those were observed once. Under 25% of the sample comes from the top ten. The sequenced sample was blood. Receptor source: a woman aged 60 to 75 with Graves' ophthalmopathy.

Concerning this clonotype: One end of the junction fails to match germline, which may point to a read error. This sequence joins TRBV14 and TRBJ1-4, with D unclear. The CDR3 loop spans 15 amino acids. Per germline, CDR1 SGHDN and CDR2 FVKESK. CDR3 region: CASKRSGLPNEKLSF. Here the CDR3 DNA reads TGTGCCAGCAAGAGGTCGGGTTTACCTAATGAAAAACTGTCTTTT. The full variable domain, rest sourced from reference TRBV14 and TRBJ1-4, is EAGVTQFPSHSVIEKGQTVTLRCDPISGHDNLYWYRRVMGKEIKFLLHFVKESKQDESGMPNNRFLAERTGGTYSTLKVQPAELEDSGVYFCASKRSGLPNEKLSFGSGTQLSVL.

On this clonotype itself: A clone one base away is much larger, so this may be a read error. This sequence joins TRBV28 and TRBJ2-1; 10 bases are a match to TRBD1. The CDR3 totals 15 residues. The V gene's germline CDR1 is MDHEN and CDR2 SYDVKM. DNA of the CDR3: TGTGCCAGCAACCTTCGACAGGGGGCTATCAATAAGCAGTTCTTC. Translating gives CASNLRQGAINKQFF.

This clonotype was picked up many times. V is TRBV6-1 and J is TRBJ2-7; the match to TRBD2 covers 10 bases. The CDR3 runs 14 residues. Germline V gene lookup returns CDR1 MNHNS and CDR2 SASEGT. The trim removed 6 bases at V and 5 bases at J, leaving 7 bases unmatched. In DNA form, the CDR3 reads TGTGCCAGCAGGCTAGCGGGAGACGTCGACGAGCAGTACTTC. This gives the protein CASRLAGDVDEQYF.

The gene calls are TRBV27 and TRBJ2-4; 8 bases line up with TRBD2. Germline assignment: CDR1 MNHEY and CDR2 SMNVEV (reference sequence). Trimming cost V 3 bases and J 9 bases; bases outside gene matches: 7. The CDR3 runs to 14 residues. The CDR3 protein is CASSFSGTTGIQYF. The CDR3 DNA reads as TGTGCCAGCAGTTTTAGCGGGACCACTGGCATTCAGTACTTC.

This clonotype was seen a handful of times. The chain employs TRBV20-1 and TRBJ1-5; D not resolved. The ends were cut back, 6 bases at V and 5 bases at J, with 11 bases in the middle. CDR1 and CDR2 (germline): DFQATT, SNEGSKA (reference sequence). The CDR3 covers 12 residues. In DNA, the CDR3 is TGCAGTGCCCAGGAGCTTTATCAGCCCCAGCATTTT. This sequence encodes CSAQELYQPQHF.

This clonotype was recorded a few times. The V call is TRBV18, the J call TRBJ1-1, with a possible D match to TRBD1 (5 bases). The germline V and J ends were trimmed by 6 bases and 1 base, with 15 bases remaining between them. Germline lookup yields CDR1 KGHSH and CDR2 LQKENI. This CDR3 is built from 15 residues. CDR3 loop: CASSLRDSRNTEAFF. Written as DNA, the CDR3 is TGTGCCAGCTCTCTCCGGGACTCAAGGAACACTGAAGCTTTCTTT.

This clonotype was detected ten times or more. This chain joins TRBV5-1 and TRBJ2-2; no clear D gene. Germline V gene lookup returns CDR1 SGHRS and CDR2 YFSETQ. V was pared by 4 bases and J by 3 bases, with 19 bases between. This CDR3 is built from 17 residues. The CDR3 sequence: CASSPFDRAVDTGELFF. CDR3 nucleotides: TGCGCCAGCAGCCCCTTCGACCGAGCCGTAGACACCGGGGAGCTGTTTTTT.

V and J are TRBV7-9 and TRBJ2-7; 8 positions match TRBD1. The CDR3 is 13 residues long. After removal of 5 bases from V and 4 bases from J, the junction contained 4 bases not matched to a gene. Germline loops: CDR1 SEHNR, CDR2 FQNEAQ (reference sequence). This chain's CDR3 is CASSKDREYEQYF. The CDR3 DNA follows: TGTGCCAGCAGCAAGGACAGGGAGTACGAGCAGTACTTC.

The chain joins TRBV20-1 to TRBJ2-1; 8 bases are a match to TRBD2. Trimming at V came to 4 bases and at J to 10 bases, leaving 9 bases not matched to a gene. The CDR3 is 13 residues long. Germline V CDR1 and CDR2: DFQATT, SNEGSKA (reference sequence). Here the CDR3 DNA reads TGCAGTGCTAATGTGGTAGCGGGGATCGAGCAGTTCTTC. Encoded protein: CSANVVAGIEQFF.

This clonotype came up many times. The rearrangement uses TRBV27 and TRBJ2-5; 7 nucleotides agree with TRBD2. Germline-derived CDR1 and CDR2 are MNHEY and SMNVEV (reference sequence). V trimming: 4 bases; J trimming: 3 bases; junction bases outside the gene matches: 14. The CDR3 is made up of 17 amino acids. This chain's CDR3 is CASSSGPGTAGEETQYF. CDR3 sequence (DNA): TGTGCCAGCAGTTCCGGTCCCGGGACCGCGGGGGAAGAGACCCAGTACTTC.

This clonotype was observed at least ten times. J is TRBJ2-5 and V is TRBV27; D unresolved. V lost 4 bases, J lost 5 bases, and 8 bases lay in between. The germline V gene has CDR1 MNHEY and CDR2 SMNVEV (reference sequence). The CDR3 has 12 amino acids. CDR3 amino acids: CASSSTGETQYF. CDR3 DNA: TGTGCCAGCAGTTCAACTGGGGAGACCCAGTACTTC.

There are many counts of this clonotype. The genes are TRBV11-2 and TRBJ2-5, with 7 positions matching TRBD1. V shed 5 bases and J 5 bases; nucleotides not matched to a gene: 11. The CDR3 has 15 amino acids. In germline, CDR1 is SGHAT, CDR2 FQNNGV. CDR3 sequence: CASSPWQGVLETQYF. CDR3 in DNA: TGTGCCAGCAGCCCCTGGCAGGGGGTCTTGGAGACCCAGTACTTC.

This clonotype was counted many times. The V call is TRBV5-1, the J call TRBJ2-2, with D hard to call. The CDR3 totals 15 residues. The V and J ends lost 2 bases and 1 base respectively, with 9 bases between them. Germline CDR1 SGHRS, CDR2 YFSETQ. The CDR3 DNA is TGCGCCAGCAGCTTCGATTCCCGGAACACCGGGGAGCTGTTTTTT. Translation: CASSFDSRNTGELFF.

Concerning this clonotype itself: Being one base from a much bigger clone, this may be a read error. The chain carries TRBV20-1 and TRBJ2-1; perhaps TRBD2 as D (6 bases). The J call may be in error: the DNA end matches TRBJ2-7 better. In germline, CDR1 is DFQATT, CDR2 SNEGSKA (reference sequence). The CDR3 totals 16 residues. CDR3 nucleotides: TGCAGTGCTAGAGCGGGTGTAGCGGCAACGTACAATGAGCAGTACTTC. Amino acid sequence: CSARAGVAATYNEQYF.

This clonotype was counted ten times or more. The V gene is TRBV6-5, the J gene TRBJ2-3, with unresolved D. The CDR3 loop spans 16 amino acids. With 0 bases removed from V and 0 bases from J, the gap between germline ends came to 10 bases. The germline gives CDR1 MNHEY, CDR2 SVGAGI. The CDR3 DNA sequence: TGTGCCAGCAGTTACTCGAGGAATCCAAGCACAGATACGCAGTATTTT. Residues: CASSYSRNPSTDTQYF.

This clonotype was observed many times. The rearrangement links TRBV20-1 to TRBJ2-3; 10 bases are a match to TRBD2. J gave up 2 bases and V 7 bases, and 6 bases lay outside the gene matches. There are 14 residues in the CDR3. Looked up from germline, CDR1 is DFQATT and CDR2 is SNEGSKA (reference sequence). In DNA, the CDR3 is TGCAGTGGCCTAGCGGGGGAGGTCACAGATACGCAGTATTTT. Amino acids: CSGLAGEVTDTQYF.

V gene TRBV28 combines with J gene TRBJ2-1, with 11 bases lining up with TRBD1. V shed 4 bases and J 6 bases; nucleotides not matched to a gene: 14. The CDR3 is 18 residues long. Germline V lookup: CDR1 MDHEN, CDR2 SYDVKM. Here the CDR3 DNA reads TGTGCCAGCAGTTCTAGGACAGGGGGCGGAAAGGGGGCCAATGAGCAGTTCTTC. This gives the protein CASSSRTGGGKGANEQFF.

This sequence joins TRBV28 and TRBJ2-7; D might be TRBD1 (6 bases). V shed 3 bases and J shed 6 bases, with 15 bases lying between them. Germline V lookup: CDR1 MDHEN, CDR2 SYDVKM. This CDR3 has 14 amino acids. CDR3 region: CASSLRTGSVEQYF. Written as DNA, the CDR3 is TGTGCCAGCAGTTTGAGAACAGGGTCGGTCGAGCAGTACTTC.

This clonotype showed up many times. The chain uses TRBV7-3 and TRBJ2-7; D might be TRBD2 (5 bases). V dropped 5 bases and J dropped 6 bases, with 17 bases sitting between them. The CDR3 spans 14 residues. Germline CDR1 SGHTA, CDR2 FQGTGA. CDR3 residues: CASSPDGGWGEQYF. In nucleotides, the CDR3 is TGTGCCAGCAGCCCCGACGGAGGATGGGGCGAGCAGTACTTC.

The chain recombines TRBV20-1 with TRBJ2-1; 12 nucleotides line up with TRBD1. Germline lookup yields CDR1 DFQATT and CDR2 SNEGSKA (reference sequence). This CDR3 comprises 16 residues. The ends lost 4 bases at V and 3 bases at J; junction bases unmatched: 7. The CDR3 sequence: CSATEGTGGSYNEQFF. The CDR3 nucleotides are TGCAGTGCTACCGAGGGGACAGGGGGCAGCTACAATGAGCAGTTCTTC.

At least ten counts were recorded for this clonotype. The gene calls are TRBV12-3 or TRBV12-4 and TRBJ1-4; no reliable D call. This CDR3 has 12 amino acids. Trimming removed 8 bases at V and 3 bases at J, with 7 bases between. DNA for the CDR3: TGTGCCAGCCCAGGAGCTAATGAAAAACTGTTTTTT. Amino acid sequence: CASPGANEKLFF.

J is TRBJ2-7 and V is TRBV10-3; 7 nucleotides align to TRBD1. This CDR3 is built from 14 residues. With 3 bases clipped from V and 3 bases from J, the junction kept 5 bases outside the gene matches. Germline lookup yields CDR1 ENHRY and CDR2 SYGVKD. CDR3 sequence reads: CAISDPGQNYEQYF. CDR3 DNA: TGTGCCATCAGTGACCCGGGACAGAACTACGAGCAGTACTTC.

The chain recombines TRBV19 with TRBJ2-6; no firm D call. Germline V gene sequence: CDR1 LNHDA, CDR2 SQIVND (reference sequence). This CDR3 is built from 16 residues. V lost 1 base, J lost 0 bases, and 7 bases lay in between. The CDR3 loop is CASSIASDSGANVLTF. CDR3 nucleotide sequence: TGTGCCAGTAGTATAGCCTCGGACTCTGGGGCCAACGTCCTGACTTTC.